One sample yielded the 27 T cell receptor beta chains listed below, sequenced in a study of T cells in Graves' hyperthyroidism and ophthalmopathy. RNA transcripts yielded amplified TCR beta CDR3 regions. A set of HTBI primers served as the primers for a first-round RT-PCR of the TCR CDR3. MiXCR, applied by TCRdb to the multiplex PCR reads, yields one record per CDR3 protein. The data hold hundreds of thousands of distinct CDR3 sequences, with around 15% observed a single time. Specimen: blood. These receptor sequences come from a woman in her thirties or forties with Graves' hyperthyroidism.

The V and J genes are TRBV19 and TRBJ2-1; 7 bases fit TRBD2. The CDR3 consists of 14 residues. The V segment lost 6 bases and the J segment 4 bases; nucleotides outside the gene matches: 6. Germline CDR1 reads LNHDA; CDR2 reads SQIVND (reference sequence). Written as DNA, the CDR3 is TGTGCCAGTAGCATCGTCGGGGGGTACAATGAGCAGTTCTTC. Residues: CASSIVGGYNEQFF.

About this clonotype: A single base separates this from a much larger clone, so it may be a read error. The rearrangement joins TRBV6-9 to TRBJ2-5, with D possibly being TRBD1 or TRBD2 (5 bases each). The CDR3 loop spans 14 amino acids. Germline V gene sequence: CDR1 MNHGY, CDR2 SVAAGI. CDR3 coding DNA: TGTGCCGGCAGTTACCGGGGACGGCAAGAGACCCAGTACTTC. Its protein is CAGSYRGRQETQYF.

This clonotype was counted ten times or more. The chain employs TRBV28 and TRBJ1-6; D may be TRBD1 (6 bases). This CDR3 spans 15 amino acids. CDR1 MDHEN and CDR2 SYDVKM come from the germline V gene. Trimming shortened V by 3 bases and J by 9 bases, and 15 bases separated the two germline ends. The CDR3 sequence is CASSLAGAGSSPLHF. In DNA form, the CDR3 reads TGTGCCAGCAGTTTGGCAGGGGCAGGAAGTTCACCCCTCCACTTT. Filled out from reference TRBV28 and TRBJ1-6, the complete variable domain reads DVKVTQSSRYLVKRTGEKVFLECVQDMDHENMFWYRQDPGLGLRLIYFSYDVKMKEKGDIPEGYSVSREKKERFSLILESASTNQTSMYLCASSLAGAGSSPLHFGNGTRLTVT.

This chain connects TRBV2 to TRBJ2-3, with D possibly being TRBD2 (6 bases). The germline CDR1 and CDR2 sequences are SNHLY and FYNNEI. Trimming shortened V by 8 bases and J by 3 bases, and 18 bases separated the two germline ends. This CDR3 comprises 15 residues. CDR3 protein: CASEPGTVRTDTQYF. Here the CDR3 DNA reads TGTGCCAGCGAGCCCGGGACTGTTCGAACAGATACGCAGTATTTT.

The J gene is TRBJ1-5, the V gene TRBV28; D remains ambiguous. This CDR3 spans 12 amino acids. The germline V gene encodes CDR1 MDHEN and CDR2 SYDVKM. V lost 5 bases and J 6 bases, leaving 8 bases between the germline ends. The CDR3 loop is CASSGGVQPQHF. For the CDR3, the DNA is TGTGCCAGCAGTGGCGGCGTTCAGCCCCAGCATTTT.

This clonotype was detected many times. The gene calls are TRBV20-1 and TRBJ2-7; D gene unclear. The germline gives CDR1 DFQATT, CDR2 SNEGSKA (reference sequence). Trimming removed 0 bases at V and 3 bases at J, with 9 bases between. CDR3 length equals 13 residues. The CDR3 is CSARDELLYEQYF. DNA of the CDR3: TGCAGTGCTAGAGATGAACTTCTCTACGAGCAGTACTTC.

This clonotype was picked up many times. CDR3 residues: CASSLNRGTDTQYF. CDR3 nucleotides: TGTGCCAGCAGCTTAAACAGGGGTACAGATACGCAGTATTTT. This chain connects TRBV11-2 to TRBJ2-3; 7 positions match TRBD1. With V trimmed by 2 bases and J by 3 bases, 2 bases remained unmatched. The CDR3 runs to 14 residues. Germline values: CDR1 SGHAT, CDR2 FQNNGV.

This clonotype was seen ten or more times. A much larger clone lies a single base off, so this may be a read error. This rearrangement joins TRBV14 to TRBJ1-1; 7 bases line up with TRBD1. From germline, CDR1 is SGHDN and CDR2 FVKESK. The trim removed 5 bases at V and 3 bases at J, leaving 3 bases unmatched. CDR3 length: 13 amino acids. Here the CDR3 reads CASSATGDTEAFF. The CDR3 DNA reads TGTGCCAGCAGCGCTACAGGGGACACTGAAGCTTTCTTT.

V gene TRBV7-8 combines with J gene TRBJ2-1; the D is unclear. With 0 bases removed from V and 4 bases from J, the gap between germline ends came to 19 bases. CDR1 is SGHVS, CDR2 FQNEAQ, per germline. This CDR3 has 18 amino acids. The CDR3 spells CASSLARVVGWFYNEQFF. The CDR3 bases are TGTGCCAGCAGCTTAGCTCGAGTGGTGGGGTGGTTTTACAATGAGCAGTTCTTC.

This clonotype has at least ten counts. The CDR3 nucleotides read TGTGCCAGCAGTCGATTACCGGGACAGGGGAGGAACACTGAAGCTTTCTTT. Protein: CASSRLPGQGRNTEAFF. This chain links TRBV7-3 with TRBJ1-1; TRBD1 matches at 10 bases. CDR1 SGHTA and CDR2 FQGTGA come from the germline V gene. This CDR3 has 17 residues. V gave up 6 bases and J gave up 1 base; unmatched junction bases: 11.

This clonotype showed up many times. The CDR3 DNA sequence: TGTGCCAGCAGCCTCGGGACTAGCAACCACAATGAGCAGTTCTTC. Translating it yields CASSLGTSNHNEQFF. The rearrangement links TRBV27 to TRBJ2-1; 9 nucleotides align to TRBD2. The CDR3 totals 15 residues. The ends lost 6 bases at V and 5 bases at J; junction bases unmatched: 8. Germline loops: CDR1 MNHEY, CDR2 SMNVEV (reference sequence).

This clonotype was recorded many times. The chain combines TRBV20-1 with TRBJ1-5; D is uncertain. V was shortened by 0 bases and J by 0 bases, with 3 bases between the two germline ends. The CDR3 sequence is 13 residues long. The germline gives CDR1 DFQATT, CDR2 SNEGSKA (reference sequence). The CDR3 DNA sequence: TGCAGTGCTAGAGATTATAGCAATCAGCCCCAGCATTTT. Protein: CSARDYSNQPQHF.

This clonotype was detected many times. This chain connects TRBV3-1 to TRBJ1-5, with 8 positions matching TRBD1. This CDR3 has 16 residues. V gave up 1 base and J gave up 11 bases; unmatched junction bases: 13. CDR1 LGHDT and CDR2 YNNKEL come from the germline V gene (reference sequence). CDR3 in amino acids: CASSQGATGEKWTQHF. CDR3 in DNA: TGTGCCAGCAGCCAAGGGGCGACAGGGGAAAAGTGGACCCAGCATTTT. Supplemented by reference TRBV3-1 and TRBJ1-5, the full variable domain reads DTAVSQTPKYLVTQMGNDKSIKCEQNLGHDTMYWYKQDSKKFLKIMFSYNNKELIINETVPNRFSPKSPDKAHLNLHINSLELGDSAVYFCASSQGATGEKWTQHFGDGTRLSIL.

There are many counts of this clonotype. The rearrangement uses TRBV2 and TRBJ1-4, with a tentative D call TRBD1 (6 bases). The CDR3 contains 15 residues. Looked up from germline, CDR1 is SNHLY and CDR2 is FYNNEI. V shed 5 bases and J shed 8 bases, with 18 bases lying between them. CDR3 DNA: TGTGCCAGCAGTTTGGACAGCAAGGGTAACGAAAAACTGTTTTTT. Protein product: CASSLDSKGNEKLFF.

A note on this clonotype: The DNA is left out, because the CDR3 cannot be placed on it with certainty; the CDR3 is given as TCRdb lists it. V and J are TRBV5-1 and TRBJ2-1; the table's D gene call, TRBD1, was not cross checked with the DNA. The CDR3 sequence runs 15 residues, both termini included. Germline V CDR1 and CDR2: SGHRS, YFSETQ. This chain's CDR3 is CASSFGGGSYNEQLF.

Ten or more counts support this clonotype. The genes are TRBV7-8 and TRBJ2-1, with D maybe TRBD1 (5 bases). V was cut by 5 bases and J by 7 bases, with 12 bases left in between. From germline, CDR1 is SGHVS and CDR2 FQNEAQ. There are 13 residues in the CDR3. CDR3 amino acids: CASSILSGNEQFF. In DNA form, the CDR3 reads TGTGCCAGCAGCATCCTGTCAGGGAATGAGCAGTTCTTC.

CDR3 sequence reads: CASTQGASGEQYF. The CDR3 coding sequence is TGTGCCAGTACCCAGGGGGCTAGCGGCGAGCAGTACTTC. J is TRBJ2-7 and V is TRBV19; perhaps TRBD1 as D (8 bases). The CDR3 has 13 amino acids. Per germline, CDR1 LNHDA and CDR2 SQIVND (reference sequence). Trimming took off 7 bases at V and 6 bases at J, with 16 bases between the two ends.

As to this clonotype: Possible read error: a much larger clone is one base away. Because the CDR3 is missing its conserved closing phenylalanine or tryptophan, this is likely a read error. The chain uses TRBV12-3 or TRBV12-4 and TRBJ1-2; 8 bases align to TRBD1. This CDR3 region has 16 residues. The V gene end was trimmed by 6 bases and the J gene end by 4 bases; junction bases not matched to a gene: 13. The DNA for the CDR3 is TGTGCCAGCAGCCCACCTCCACGAACAGGGGGCTATGGCTACACCCTC. Its protein is CASSPPPRTGGYGYTL.

This clonotype appeared many times. The chain uses TRBV20-1 and TRBJ2-5; 10 nucleotides match TRBD2. The CDR3 length is 15 residues. V lost 6 bases and J lost 3; bases outside the gene matches: 10. The germline gives CDR1 DFQATT, CDR2 SNEGSKA (reference sequence). The CDR3 loop is CSARTSGGVEETQYF. The DNA of the CDR3 is TGCAGTGCCAGGACTAGCGGAGGGGTGGAAGAGACCCAGTACTTC.

This chain joins TRBV20-1 and TRBJ2-7; 7 bases agree with TRBD2. J lost 6 bases, V lost 5 bases, and 10 bases had no gene match. The CDR3 extends over 13 amino acids. Germline V gene lookup returns CDR1 DFQATT and CDR2 SNEGSKA (reference sequence). DNA for the CDR3: TGCAGTGCTTTAGACGGGCGGGAGCGCGAGCAGTACTTC. Amino acid sequence: CSALDGREREQYF.

This clonotype came up many times. The chain has TRBV28 and TRBJ1-2, with a tentative D call TRBD1 (5 bases). The CDR3 length is 14 residues. Deletions cut 0 bases from V and 8 bases from J, with 13 bases between. Germline loops: CDR1 MDHEN, CDR2 SYDVKM. The CDR3 protein is CASSLWGLNGGYTF. CDR3 bases: TGTGCCAGCAGTTTATGGGGACTAAACGGAGGCTACACCTTC.

This clonotype occurred many times. The V call is TRBV28, the J call TRBJ2-7; 12 nucleotides align to TRBD1. Trimming removed 0 bases from V and 5 bases from J; junction bases left unmatched: 5. The CDR3 has 16 residues. CDR1 MDHEN and CDR2 SYDVKM come from the germline V gene. CDR3 DNA sequence: TGTGCCAGCAGTTTATGGGGACAGGGGGCGCGGAACGAGCAGTACTTC. It encodes CASSLWGQGARNEQYF. Combining the CDR3 with reference TRBV28 and TRBJ2-7 gives the whole variable domain DVKVTQSSRYLVKRTGEKVFLECVQDMDHENMFWYRQDPGLGLRLIYFSYDVKMKEKGDIPEGYSVSREKKERFSLILESASTNQTSMYLCASSLWGQGARNEQYFGPGTRLTVT.

This clonotype turned up a few times. V and J are TRBV7-9 and TRBJ1-4, with D tentatively TRBD1 (5 bases). This CDR3 has 13 amino acids. Trimming removed 4 bases from V and 8 bases from J, with 11 bases in between. Germline V gene data show CDR1 as SEHNR and CDR2 as FQNEAQ (reference sequence). CDR3 DNA sequence: TGTGCCAGCAGCTCGACAGAGATGGAAAAACTGTTTTTT. Protein sequence: CASSSTEMEKLFF.

The V and J genes are TRBV7-9 and TRBJ1-1, with unresolved D. Germline CDR1 and CDR2: SEHNR and FQNEAQ (reference sequence). This CDR3 is 14 amino acids long. Trimming pared 4 bases from V and 4 bases from J, leaving 13 bases between. The CDR3 DNA is TGTGCCAGCAGCTCCGAAGAGGGTCTCACTGAAGCTTTCTTT. Encoded protein: CASSSEEGLTEAFF.

The rearrangement joins TRBV20-1 to TRBJ2-3; D unresolved. V lost 8 bases, J lost 1 base, and 10 bases lay in between. This CDR3 has 12 amino acids. Germline CDR1 is DFQATT and CDR2 is SNEGSKA (reference sequence). The CDR3 protein is CSSLERTDTQYF. In nucleotides, the CDR3 is TGCAGTTCATTAGAACGCACAGATACGCAGTATTTT.

In the case of this clonotype: The junction and the germline gene differ at one end; a read error may be behind it. The gene calls are TRBV28 and TRBJ2-3, with 7 bases that match TRBD2. In germline, CDR1 is MDHEN, CDR2 SYDVKM. This CDR3 is built from 16 residues. CDR3 in DNA: TGTGCCAGCAGTTTAGGTCTAGCGGATTCCACAGGTACGCAGTATTTT. It yields the protein CASSLGLADSTGTQYF.

This clonotype was recorded at least ten times. The chain employs TRBV5-1 and TRBJ2-7; D remains unclear. Germline V gene lookup returns CDR1 SGHRS and CDR2 YFSETQ. The CDR3 totals 14 residues. Trimming pared 1 base from V and 0 bases from J, leaving 8 bases between. CDR3 nucleotides: TGCGCCAGCAGCTTGTATGGGCCCTCCTACGAGCAGTACTTC. As protein: CASSLYGPSYEQYF.